Following are 8 T cell receptor beta chains from one sample sequenced in a study of CD4 T cells in relation to SARS-CoV-2 and coronaviruses. CD4+ T cells from unexposed donors were obtained before the COVID-19 pandemic (2011-2018). Isolation of CD4+ T cells took place after less than twelve days in culture. TCRdb's table, derived via immunoSEQ multiplex PCR, lists solely in-frame clones and lacks some. The sample carries roughly 15,000 clones, 79% recorded once. No antigen is known for these receptors. Input material: CD4+ T cells from PBMCs, cultured in vitro. The receptor set was obtained from a human donor in good health.

The chain combines TRBV10-3 with TRBJ1-6; D may be TRBD1 (6 bases). Germline CDR1 and CDR2: ENHRY and SYGVKD. Trimming took off 10 bases at V and 6 bases at J, with 19 bases between the two ends. The length of the CDR3 is 15 residues. CDR3 loop: CATQLPGGSNSPLHF. Here the CDR3 DNA reads TGTGCCACCCAATTGCCCGGGGGCTCTAATTCACCCCTCCACTTT.

The chain joins TRBV5-1 to TRBJ2-2; 7 nucleotides match TRBD2. The J segment lost 3 bases and the V segment lost 4 bases, leaving 12 bases of the junction unmatched. CDR3 length: 17 residues. Germline CDR1 is SGHRS and CDR2 is YFSETQ. CDR3 region: CASSPRGVAGDTGELFF. The DNA of the CDR3 is TGCGCCAGCAGCCCCCGGGGGGTAGCGGGCGACACCGGGGAGCTGTTTTTT.

The CDR3 here is CASSPGQNQETQYF. CDR3 nucleotides: TGTGCCAGCAGCCCAGGACAGAACCAAGAGACCCAGTACTTC. The genes are TRBV7-9 and TRBJ2-5; a weak D match, TRBD1 (6 bases). Germline CDR1 and CDR2: SEHNR and FQNEAQ (reference sequence). Deletions cut 5 bases from V and 0 bases from J, with 10 bases between. This CDR3 is 14 amino acids long.

This chain links TRBV7-9 with TRBJ2-3, with 8 bases aligning to TRBD2. CDR3 length: 17 residues. J gave up 2 bases and V 5 bases, and 12 bases lay outside the gene matches. Looked up from germline, CDR1 is SEHNR and CDR2 is FQNEAQ (reference sequence). The CDR3 is CASSRNRAGGPTDTQYF. DNA of the CDR3: TGTGCCAGCAGCCGAAACCGTGCGGGGGGACCCACAGATACGCAGTATTTT. Complete variable domain (other parts from reference TRBV7-9 and TRBJ2-3): DTGVSQNPRHKITKRGQNVTFRCDPISEHNRLYWYRQTLGQGPEFLTYFQNEAQLEKSRLLSDRFSAERPKGSFSTLEIQRTEQGDSAMYLCASSRNRAGGPTDTQYFGPGTRLTVL.

The rearrangement links TRBV10-3 to TRBJ2-5; unclear D gene. Germline V gene lookup returns CDR1 ENHRY and CDR2 SYGVKD. This CDR3 is built from 15 residues. V lost 2 bases, J lost 4 bases, and 14 bases lay in between. CDR3 sequence: CAISEGEYPSETQYF. CDR3 nucleotide sequence: TGTGCCATCAGTGAGGGTGAATACCCCTCAGAGACCCAGTACTTC.

This chain links TRBV7-8 with TRBJ2-3, with D possibly TRBD1 on 5 matching bases. The V end lost 2 bases, the J end lost 1 base, and 10 bases lay between the germline ends. The CDR3 spans 15 residues. Germline V lookup: CDR1 SGHVS, CDR2 FQNEAQ. CDR3 nucleotides: TGTGCCAGCAGCTTAAAAGGGGCCCGCACAGATACGCAGTATTTT. It yields the protein CASSLKGARTDTQYF. The variable domain in full, with the rest retrieved from reference TRBV7-8 and TRBJ2-3, is GAGVSQSPRYKVAKRGQDVALRCDPISGHVSLFWYQQALGQGPEFLTYFQNEAQLDKSGLPSDRFFAERPEGSVSTLKIQRTQQEDSAVYLCASSLKGARTDTQYFGPGTRLTVL.

This sequence joins TRBV4-1 and TRBJ2-5; no reliable D call. Germline CDR1 and CDR2: MGHRA and YSYEKL. CDR3 length: 13 amino acids. The V and J ends lost 1 base and 5 bases respectively, with 8 bases between them. The CDR3 DNA is TGCGCCAGCAGCCAAGCTAAGCGTGAGACCCAGTACTTC. Amino acid sequence: CASSQAKRETQYF.

The CDR3 protein is CASSPGETGREQYF. The DNA of the CDR3 is TGCGCCAGCAGCCCAGGCGAAACGGGACGGGAGCAGTACTTC. The V call is TRBV5-1, the J call TRBJ2-7; possibly TRBD1 or TRBD2 for D (5 bases each). V lost 4 bases and J 7 bases, leaving 18 bases between the germline ends. The CDR3 loop spans 14 amino acids. The germline gives CDR1 SGHRS, CDR2 YFSETQ. Complete variable domain (other parts from reference TRBV5-1 and TRBJ2-7): KAGVTQTPRYLIKTRGQQVTLSCSPISGHRSVSWYQQTPGQGLQFLFEYFSETQRNKGNFPGRFSGRQFSNSRSEMNVSTLELGDSALYLCASSPGETGREQYFGPGTRLTVT.